Shown below are 22 T cell receptor beta chains from a single sample sequenced in a study of PD-L1 blockade in urothelial cancer. Profiled with immunoSEQ multiplex PCR; TCRdb holds only in-frame clones, not every one. The sample lists about 50,000 clones, 87% occurring once. The source material was PBMCs, sampled around atezolizumab (anti-PD-L1) treatment. The origin of the receptors is a man in his 60s with urothelial cancer.

The chain couples TRBV7-9 to TRBJ2-7, with TRBD1 identical over 9 bases. This CDR3 contains 15 residues. With V trimmed by 5 bases and J by 6 bases, 11 bases remained unmatched. Germline CDR1 is SEHNR and CDR2 is FQNEAQ (reference sequence). The CDR3 DNA reads TGTGCCAGCAGCATTACCCGGGACAGGGTACGCGAGCAGTACTTC. As protein: CASSITRDRVREQYF.

The chain joins TRBV19 to TRBJ1-5; weak D call: TRBD1 (6 bases). The CDR3 contains 15 residues. Per germline, CDR1 LNHDA and CDR2 SQIVND (reference sequence). V shed 8 bases and J shed 6 bases, with 20 bases lying between them. CDR3 nucleotides: TGTGCCAGTTCTTGGCGTCTTCAAGGGGGTCAGCCCCAGCATTTT. Translation: CASSWRLQGGQPQHF. Using reference TRBV19 and TRBJ1-5 for the parts outside the CDR3, the full variable domain is DGGITQSPKYLFRKEGQNVTLSCEQNLNHDAMYWYRQDPGQGLRLIYYSQIVNDFQKGDIAEGYSVSREKKESFPLTVTSAQKNPTAFYLCASSWRLQGGQPQHFGDGTRLSIL.

The chain links TRBV29-1 to TRBJ1-2; D is perhaps TRBD1 (5 bases). CDR1 is SQVTM and CDR2 is ANQGSEA in the germline V gene. The V and J ends lost 4 bases and 4 bases respectively, with 7 bases between them. This CDR3 region has 11 residues. For the CDR3, the DNA is TGCAGCGTTGGGGGGGGCTATGGCTACACCTTC. Translating it yields CSVGGGYGYTF.

This chain uses TRBV29-1 with TRBJ2-7; the match to TRBD1 covers 12 bases. J was trimmed by 5 bases and V by 5 bases; bases with no gene match: 7. The CDR3 is 14 residues long. In germline, CDR1 is SQVTM, CDR2 ANQGSEA. The CDR3 coding sequence is TGCAGCGTTCCCGGGACAGGGGGCTTCAACGAGCAGTACTTC. Translation: CSVPGTGGFNEQYF.

The chain links TRBV18 to TRBJ1-2, with 8 nucleotides matching TRBD1. There are 15 residues in the CDR3. J was trimmed by 4 bases and V by 3 bases; bases with no gene match: 7. Germline CDR1 KGHSH, CDR2 LQKENI. CDR3 loop: CASSPETGDSYGYTF. In DNA, the CDR3 is TGTGCCAGCTCACCTGAGACAGGGGACAGCTATGGCTACACCTTC.

The chain employs TRBV5-1 and TRBJ2-5, with a tentative D call TRBD2 (6 bases). The CDR3 totals 12 residues. V lost 9 bases to trimming and J lost 5 bases, with 14 bases between them. Per the germline V gene, CDR1 is SGHRS and CDR2 is YFSETQ. The CDR3 sequence: CATRGASETQYF. CDR3 nucleotides: TGCGCCACCCGCGGGGCGAGTGAGACCCAGTACTTC.

J is TRBJ2-5 and V is TRBV6-5, with 10 bases identical to TRBD2. V shed 4 bases and J 5 bases; nucleotides not matched to a gene: 4. The CDR3 covers 14 residues. CDR1 is MNHEY, CDR2 SVGAGI, per germline. The CDR3 spells CASSFVSGGETQYF. The CDR3 DNA sequence: TGTGCCAGCAGTTTTGTTAGCGGGGGGGAGACCCAGTACTTC.

The count of this clone is one. This chain links TRBV30 with TRBJ1-6; D perhaps matches TRBD1 (5 bases). This CDR3 spans 16 amino acids. Germline V CDR1 and CDR2: GTSNPN, SVGIG (reference sequence). V was clipped by 1 base and J by 0 bases, with 10 bases between them. CDR3 in DNA: TGTGCCTGGAGTGGGACACCAAGCTCCTATAATTCACCCCTCCACTTT. It specifies CAWSGTPSSYNSPLHF. The complete variable domain, with remaining parts taken from reference TRBV30 and TRBJ1-6, reads SQTIHQWPATLVQPVGSPLSLECTVEGTSNPNLYWYRQAAGRGLQLLFYSVGIGQISSEVPQNLSASRPQDRQFILSSKKLLLSDSGFYLCAWSGTPSSYNSPLHFGNGTRLTVT.

This clone has only a few counts. The rearrangement uses TRBV9 and TRBJ2-1, with TRBD2 matching over 8 bases. CDR1 SGDLS and CDR2 YYNGEE come from the germline V gene. V lost 4 bases and J lost 6; bases outside the gene matches: 6. The CDR3 has 14 residues. Written as DNA, the CDR3 is TGTGCCAGCAGCCCCCGGACTAGCCCCAATGAGCAGTTCTTC. It yields the protein CASSPRTSPNEQFF.

This clone is medium-sized (0.01 to 0.1%) by share. J is TRBJ2-5 and V is TRBV2, with no clear D. The CDR3 is 11 residues long. V was pared by 8 bases and J by 5 bases, with 9 bases between. Germline CDR1 is SNHLY and CDR2 is FYNNEI. CDR3 sequence reads: CASAPLETQYF. The CDR3 DNA follows: TGTGCCAGCGCGCCACTGGAGACCCAGTACTTC.

This clone was seen a single time. The rearrangement links TRBV15 to TRBJ1-4; TRBD1 matches 9 bases. With 2 bases clipped from V and 7 bases from J, the junction kept 2 bases outside the gene matches. This CDR3 region has 14 residues. Germline V gives CDR1 LNHNV, CDR2 YYDKDF (reference sequence). The CDR3 nucleotides read TGTGCCACCAGCAGACCGGGACAGGGTGAAAAACTGTTTTTT. Its protein product is CATSRPGQGEKLFF.

J is TRBJ1-5 and V is TRBV5-5; D gene uncertain. The CDR3 is 15 amino acids. Germline V CDR1 and CDR2: SGHKS, YYEKEE (reference sequence). Trimming removed 3 bases from V and 0 bases from J, with 10 bases in between. The CDR3, as DNA: TGTGCCAGCAGCTCTGACGACTATAGCAATCAGCCCCAGCATTTT. This codes for CASSSDDYSNQPQHF.

This sequence joins TRBV2 and TRBJ2-7; 14 bases agree with TRBD2. This CDR3 has 15 amino acids. CDR1 SNHLY and CDR2 FYNNEI come from the germline V gene. Trimming at V came to 9 bases and at J to 7 bases, leaving 11 bases not matched to a gene. The CDR3 DNA reads as TGTGCCAGTAAGATGACTAGCGGGGGGGCGTATGAGCAGTACTTC. This sequence encodes CASKMTSGGAYEQYF.

J is TRBJ1-6 and V is TRBV11-3; the match to TRBD1 covers 8 bases. Germline CDR1 SGHNT, CDR2 YENEEA. CDR3 length: 14 residues. V was clipped by 5 bases and J by 7 bases; unmatched bases: 4. The CDR3 loop is CASSPRTGNSPLHF. The CDR3 DNA reads TGTGCCAGCAGCCCACGGACAGGGAATTCACCCCTCCACTTT.

The CDR3 DNA follows: TGTGCCAGCGCTTTGGGACAGGAAGCAAACACCATATATTTT. Translated: CASALGQEANTIYF. The chain couples TRBV6-5 to TRBJ1-3, with 8 bases fitting TRBD1. Germline V gives CDR1 MNHEY, CDR2 SVGAGI. The V and J ends lost 8 bases and 6 bases, in that order; junction bases with no gene match: 9. The CDR3 has 14 amino acids.

This chain joins TRBV2 and TRBJ2-7; 7 nucleotides align to TRBD1. The J call is uncertain, as TRBJ2-5 better fits the DNA end. There are 14 residues in the CDR3. CDR1 and CDR2 (germline): SNHLY, FYNNEI. CDR3 loop: CAILLKGAWETQYF. Here the CDR3 DNA reads TGTGCCATCCTCTTGAAGGGGGCCTGGGAGACCCAGTACTTC.

The V and J genes are TRBV10-3 and TRBJ1-3; a weak D match, TRBD1 (6 bases). Trimming took 3 bases from V and 0 from J, leaving 15 bases between them. CDR1 ENHRY and CDR2 SYGVKD come from the germline V gene. This CDR3 has 17 residues. The chain's CDR3 is CAISDPSGAHSGNTIYF. The CDR3, as DNA: TGTGCCATCAGTGACCCTTCAGGGGCCCACTCTGGAAACACCATATATTTT.

The V gene is TRBV19, the J gene TRBJ1-2, with TRBD1 matching over 7 bases. The ends lost 5 bases at V and 3 bases at J; junction bases unmatched: 3. The CDR3 spans 13 residues. CDR1 is LNHDA, CDR2 SQIVND, per germline (reference sequence). The CDR3 is CASSQGQHYGYTF. CDR3 DNA: TGTGCCAGTAGTCAGGGACAGCACTATGGCTACACCTTC.

The chain has TRBV28 and TRBJ2-5, with D perhaps matching TRBD2 (5 bases). Trimming took 5 bases from V and 7 from J, leaving 14 bases between them. CDR1 and CDR2 from the germline V gene are MDHEN and SYDVKM. CDR3 length: 13 amino acids. CDR3 loop: CASSPGGSGTQYF. CDR3 coding DNA: TGTGCCAGCAGTCCCGGCGGGTCTGGGACCCAGTACTTC.

V and J are TRBV7-3 and TRBJ2-3; TRBD2 matches 12 bases. V trimming: 1 base; J trimming: 8 bases; junction bases outside the gene matches: 10. Germline lookup yields CDR1 SGHTA and CDR2 FQGTGA. This CDR3 spans 17 amino acids. The CDR3 loop reads CASSLNILAGGSGTQYF. CDR3 bases: TGTGCCAGCAGCTTAAATATTCTAGCGGGGGGGTCGGGTACGCAGTATTTT. Full variable domain (remainder filled in from reference TRBV7-3 and TRBJ2-3): GAGVSQTPSNKVTEKGKYVELRCDPISGHTALYWYRQSLGQGPEFLIYFQGTGAADDSGLPNDRFFAVRPEGSVSTLKIQRTERGDSAVYLCASSLNILAGGSGTQYFGPGTRLTVL.

In its sample, this clone was seen once. The V call is TRBV9, the J call TRBJ2-7; 8 bases agree with TRBD2. Trimming at V came to 0 bases and at J to 6 bases, leaving 8 bases not matched to a gene. Germline assignment: CDR1 SGDLS and CDR2 YYNGEE. The CDR3 totals 15 residues. CDR3 nucleotide sequence: TGTGCCAGCAGCGTAGATCCGGGGGCGGGAGGCGAGCAGTACTTC. Translation gives CASSVDPGAGGEQYF.

The chain joins TRBV11-2 to TRBJ1-3; 7 positions match TRBD1. J was trimmed by 0 bases and V by 7 bases; bases with no gene match: 6. Germline CDR1 is SGHAT and CDR2 is FQNNGV. CDR3 length: 15 residues. This CDR3 reads CASTQDRTSGNTIYF. Here the CDR3 DNA reads TGTGCCAGCACCCAGGACAGGACCTCTGGAAACACCATATATTTT.